Sequencing of this T cell receptor beta chain was carried out in a study of Graves' ophthalmopathy and Graves' hyperthyroidism (dated by TCRdb to the late 2010s). Some background on the complete study: Hyperthyroidism was defined as stable when no progression to ophthalmopathy occurred within 18 months of follow-up. An independent validation cohort was composed of fewer than 20 hyperthyroidism patients and 17 patients who later progressed from hyperthyroidism to ophthalmopathy. In total, over 130 blood samples were TCR-sequenced: fewer than 50 ophthalmopathy, some 75 hyperthyroidism and around 17 hyperthyroidism-to-ophthalmopathy patients. Once sampling was done, hyperthyroidism patients were given methimazole at a starting dose of 30 mg daily, while ophthalmopathy patients were given high-dose intravenous methylprednisolone. To explore V-J signatures that separate ophthalmopathy from hyperthyroidism, a discovery set of around 97 patients was enrolled, consisting of about 45 with ophthalmopathy and about 60 with stable hyperthyroidism. In over 5 hyperthyroidism patients, the T-cell repertoire of thyroid tissue was compared with the T-cell repertoire of blood. The study used TCR beta repertoire signatures to distinguish Graves' ophthalmopathy from Graves' hyperthyroidism and to predict progression to ophthalmopathy.

TCR beta CDR3 regions were amplified from RNA transcripts for repertoire sequencing. The first round of RT-PCR was done with HTBI primers and the Qiagen OneStep RT-PCR kit, and was followed by a second round of multiplex PCR, then size selection and purification. Libraries were sequenced on an Illumina HiSeq2000 using paired-end 100 bp reads. The authors' pipeline ran thus. SOAPnuke was used to process the reads, throwing out any read that had adapters, had uncalled bases, had a mean Phred below 15, or lacked an exact constant-primer or identifier match. COPE v1.2.5 was used to merge the high-quality paired reads. Each unique nucleotide sequence was defined as a clonotype, and clonotypes were aligned to IMGT TRB V, D and J references with MiTCR v1.1. Analysis was restricted to V-J combinations with a frequency above 0.0001, which covered roughly 99% of repertoires. For each V-J combination, a TCR clonal expansion and chaos score was defined as the ratio of F50 clonal expansion to chaos observed in the TCRdist matrix. Features were reduced by Welch's t-statistics and random forest to around 14 V-J combinations, which fed a naive Bayes classifier. Thyroid-blood repertoire similarity was quantified with the Morisita-Horn index. The public sequencing data were trimmed at Q25 with fastp and processed into clonotypes with MiXCR by TCRdb, which kept only in-frame beta chains. One record per CDR3 amino acid sequence lists the most common genes and DNA. Here the V and J calls rest on TCRdb's processing, not on the authors' analysis. The sample has over a million distinct CDR3 sequences on record, about 38% of them singletons. Together, the top ten hold approximately 12% of the sample.

From its cysteine to its phenylalanine, the CDR3 spans 17 amino acids. Only the CDR3 DNA stays, 51 bases, in frame from base 1. CDR1 and CDR2 are drawn from the germline V gene (reference sequence): LNHDA, SQIVND. The paper's findings and limits, for the study overall: In validation, the model predicted ophthalmopathy progression with 55% to 71% sensitivity and approximately 72% specificity; some 13 predicted patients were CT-confirmed with GO in a median of approximately six months. Most expanded thyroid clonotypes with a frequency above 0.001 also appeared in blood, which suggests that blood repertoires may reflect the immune response in the thyroid. The 13-signature model separated ophthalmopathy from stable hyperthyroidism with approximately 90% sensitivity and 81% to 82% specificity in cross-validation, and 80%/75% in the test set. No statistical method was used to predetermine the sample size, and group allocation was not hidden from the investigators.

Hyperthyroidism patients were newly diagnosed, with disease duration under 2 months, and aged 18 to 65 years. Patients were excluded if they had other autoimmune diseases, uncontrolled infections, pregnancy or lactation. Diagnosis relied on clinical symptoms, serum thyroxine, TRAb, thyroid ultrasound and orbital computed tomography. Total RNA was extracted with Trizol reagent and quality-checked on an Agilent 2100 Bioanalyzer. This clonotype was picked up a small number of times. Its antigen has not been determined. A junction end diverges from the germline sequence, so it may reflect a read error. The chain is assembled from TRBV19 and TRBJ1-5; 7 nucleotides in the junction match TRBD1. Sequenced input: peripheral blood or thyroid tissue (not recorded which). The sequence derives from an adult man with Graves' hyperthyroidism. CDR3 sequence: CASSLDPGQPINQPQHF. The DNA sequence follows: TGTGCCAGTAGTTTAGACCCGGGACAGCCCATCAATCAGCCCCAGCATTTT.